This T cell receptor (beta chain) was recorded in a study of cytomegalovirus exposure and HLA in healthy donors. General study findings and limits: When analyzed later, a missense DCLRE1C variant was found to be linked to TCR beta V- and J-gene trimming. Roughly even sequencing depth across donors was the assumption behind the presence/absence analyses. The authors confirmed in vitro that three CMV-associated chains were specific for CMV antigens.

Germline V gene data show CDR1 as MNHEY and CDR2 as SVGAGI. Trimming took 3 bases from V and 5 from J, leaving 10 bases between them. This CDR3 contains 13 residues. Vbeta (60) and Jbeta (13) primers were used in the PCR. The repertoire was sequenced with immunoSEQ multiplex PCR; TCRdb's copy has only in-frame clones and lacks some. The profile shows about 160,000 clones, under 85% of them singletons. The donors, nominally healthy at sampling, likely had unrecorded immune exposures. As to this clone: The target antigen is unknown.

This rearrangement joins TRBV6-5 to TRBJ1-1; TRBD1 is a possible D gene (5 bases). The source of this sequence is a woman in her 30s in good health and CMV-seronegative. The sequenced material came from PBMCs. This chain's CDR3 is CASSYPRGTEAFF. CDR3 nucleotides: TGTGCCAGCAGTTATCCGCGGGGGACTGAAGCTTTCTTT.